This passage covers 5 T cell receptor beta chains from one sample sequenced in a study of early T cells in non-severe SARS-CoV-2 infection. TCRdb ran MiXCR on the 5' RACE reads and lists one entry per CDR3 protein. Of tens of thousands of distinct CDR3 sequences listed, around 6.1% are singletons. The sequences come from whole blood, collected at baseline. The receptors originated from an adult who was a healthcare worker with PCR-confirmed SARS-CoV-2 infection or an uninfected control (not recorded which).

This clonotype has ten or more counts. This chain uses TRBV5-1 with TRBJ2-7; D gene unclear. The V end was cut by 4 bases, the J end by 0 bases, with 11 bases between. Germline CDR1 is SGHRS and CDR2 is YFSETQ. This CDR3 comprises 14 residues. The CDR3 is CASSPNTDSYEQYF. Here the CDR3 DNA reads TGCGCCAGCAGCCCGAATACCGACTCCTACGAGCAGTACTTC.

The chain links TRBV2 to TRBJ1-1, with no clear D. CDR1 and CDR2 from the germline V gene are SNHLY and FYNNEI. The CDR3 extends over 12 amino acids. V lost 8 bases to trimming and J lost 1 base, with 8 bases between them. CDR3 loop: CASASPNTEAFF. Here the CDR3 DNA reads TGTGCCAGCGCCAGCCCGAACACTGAAGCTTTCTTT.

This clonotype has a handful of counts. This chain uses TRBV6-1 with TRBJ1-5; D may be TRBD1 (5 bases). Looked up from germline, CDR1 is MNHNS and CDR2 is SASEGT. CDR3 length: 13 residues. The V end lost 7 bases, the J end lost 1 base, and 8 bases lay between the germline ends. CDR3 coding DNA: TGTGCCAGCACGACAGTGAGCAATCAGCCCCAGCATTTT. Protein product: CASTTVSNQPQHF.

The V call is TRBV20-1, the J call TRBJ2-3; D is perhaps TRBD1 or TRBD2 (5 bases each). Trimming took off 6 bases at V and 2 bases at J, with 15 bases between the two ends. CDR3 size: 14 residues. Looked up from germline, CDR1 is DFQATT and CDR2 is SNEGSKA (reference sequence). The CDR3 DNA reads as TGCAGTGCCCGCCCGGGGCGAGTCACAGATACGCAGTATTTT. Translating gives CSARPGRVTDTQYF.

The chain carries TRBV27 and TRBJ1-1; 10 bases agree with TRBD1. The CDR3 sequence is 16 residues long. Germline V lookup: CDR1 MNHEY, CDR2 SMNVEV (reference sequence). V dropped 5 bases and J dropped 5; count of bases not matched to a gene: 11. The CDR3 here is CASSPRGTGVGTEAFF. The DNA of the CDR3 is TGTGCCAGCAGTCCCCGAGGGACAGGGGTCGGGACTGAAGCTTTCTTT.